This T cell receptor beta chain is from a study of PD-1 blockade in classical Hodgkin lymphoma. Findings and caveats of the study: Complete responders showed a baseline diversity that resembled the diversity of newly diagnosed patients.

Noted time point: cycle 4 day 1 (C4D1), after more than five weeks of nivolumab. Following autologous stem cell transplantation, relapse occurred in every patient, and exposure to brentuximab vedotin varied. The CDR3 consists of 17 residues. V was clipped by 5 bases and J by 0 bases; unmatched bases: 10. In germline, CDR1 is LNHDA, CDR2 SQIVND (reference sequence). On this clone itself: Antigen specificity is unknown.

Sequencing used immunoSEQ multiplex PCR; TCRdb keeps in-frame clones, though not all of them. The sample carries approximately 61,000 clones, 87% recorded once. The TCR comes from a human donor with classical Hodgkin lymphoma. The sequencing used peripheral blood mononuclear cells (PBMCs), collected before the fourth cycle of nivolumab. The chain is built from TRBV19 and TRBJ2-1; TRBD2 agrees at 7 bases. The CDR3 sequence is CASSWSTSPSSYNEQFF. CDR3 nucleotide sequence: TGTGCCAGTAGTTGGTCGACTAGCCCAAGCTCCTACAATGAGCAGTTCTTC. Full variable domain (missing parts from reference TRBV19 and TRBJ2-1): DGGITQSPKYLFRKEGQNVTLSCEQNLNHDAMYWYRQDPGQGLRLIYYSQIVNDFQKGDIAEGYSVSREKKESFPLTVTSAQKNPTAFYLCASSWSTSPSSYNEQFFGPGTRLTVL.